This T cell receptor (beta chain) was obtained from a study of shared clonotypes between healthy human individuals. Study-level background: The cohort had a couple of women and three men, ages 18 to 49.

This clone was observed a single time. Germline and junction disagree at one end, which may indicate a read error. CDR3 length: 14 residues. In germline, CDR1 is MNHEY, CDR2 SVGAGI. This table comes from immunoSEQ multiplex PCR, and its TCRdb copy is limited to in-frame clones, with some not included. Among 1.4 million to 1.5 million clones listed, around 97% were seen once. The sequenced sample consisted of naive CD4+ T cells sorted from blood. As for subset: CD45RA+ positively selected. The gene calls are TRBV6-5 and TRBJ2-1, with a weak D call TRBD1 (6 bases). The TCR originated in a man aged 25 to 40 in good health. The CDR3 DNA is TGTGCCAGCAGTCAACCTTCCGGGACATCTGAGCGGTTCTTC. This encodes CASSQPSGTSERFF.